These T cell receptor beta chains were read from a single sample in a study of a mutant IDH1 vaccine in newly diagnosed glioma. The protocol was immunoSEQ multiplex PCR, while the TCRdb copy is restricted to in-frame clones and leaves out a portion. The sample yields 80,000 to 100,000 clones, 80% seen once. The sequenced sample was PBMCs, obtained from a glioma patient treated with radiotherapy, temozolomide or both. These receptors all come from a man aged 35 to 55 with glioma. Both conserved end residues are part of each CDR3. Fields, in order: clone size, V gene, CDR3 length, D gene, J gene, CDR3 DNA, CDR3 protein. D genes are given only for firm matches. Part of the rows lack a size; the others show once, few, many or a class for expanded clones.

few	TRBV4-3	16	-	TRBJ1-3	TGCGCCAGCAGCCAAGATACAGTCCCCTCTGGAAACACCATATATTTT	CASSQDTVPSGNTIYF
few	TRBV18	17	-	TRBJ1-3	TGTGCCAGCTCACCAACCCAACAGCTTAGCTCTGGAAACACCATATATTTT	CASSPTQQLSSGNTIYF
-	TRBV11-3	14	-	TRBJ2-2	TGTGCCAGCTCCAGGGGGGCGAACACCGGGGAGCTGTTTTTT	CASSRGANTGELFF
-	TRBV29-1	15	-	TRBJ2-2	TGCAGCGTTGAATTGGGGCTAGAATACACCGGGGAGCTGTTTTTT	CSVELGLEYTGELFF
-	TRBV7-3	12	-	TRBJ1-1	TGTGCCAGCAGCCATCTCCACGGCCAAGCTTTCTTT	CASSHLHGQAFF
-	TRBV28	14	TRBD2	TRBJ2-1	TGTGCCAGCGGGCCGGGACTAGCTCACAATGAGCAGTTCTTC	CASGPGLAHNEQFF
once	TRBV9	18	TRBD2	TRBJ2-1	TGTGCCAGCAGCACAGGGACTAGCGGGAGAGTACTCTACAATGAGCAGTTCTTC	CASSTGTSGRVLYNEQFF
few	TRBV5-5	15	TRBD1	TRBJ1-3	TGTGCCAGCAGCTGGCAGGGGGCGCCTGGAAACACCATATATTTT	CASSWQGAPGNTIYF
-	TRBV6-6	16	TRBD1	TRBJ2-6	TGTGCCAGCTTCCGGGACAGGGGAACGGGGGCCAACGTCCTGACTTTC	CASFRDRGTGANVLTF
-	TRBV4-2	15	-	TRBJ1-4	TGTGCCAGCAGCCAAGCTGTCGGGAAGATTGAAAAACTGTTTTTT	CASSQAVGKIEKLFF
once	TRBV7-2	14	-	TRBJ2-7	TGTGCCAGCAGCTTAAGACCTACGATCCTCGAGCAGTACTTC	CASSLRPTILEQYF
few	TRBV18	13	TRBD1	TRBJ1-1	TGTGCCAGCTCACTGGACAGGGTGGCTGAAGCTTTCTTT	CASSLDRVAEAFF
-	TRBV7-2	15	TRBD1	TRBJ1-1	TGTGCCAGCAGCCGGGACAGACTAGAAGGTACTGAAGCTTTCTTT	CASSRDRLEGTEAFF
-	TRBV6-4	14	-	TRBJ1-5	TGTGCCAGCAGGGGGGGTCAGGGAGGTCAGCCCCAGCATTTT	CASRGGQGGQPQHF
-	TRBV27	16	TRBD1	TRBJ2-5	TGTGCCAGCAGTTTACTGGGGACAGGGGCGAGGGAGACCCAGTACTTC	CASSLLGTGARETQYF
-	TRBV7-2	14	-	TRBJ1-5	TGTGCCAGCAGCGACGGCCCCGGGGGGAGGCCCCAGCATTTT	CASSDGPGGRPQHF
-	TRBV7-6	16	TRBD1	TRBJ2-2	TGTGCCAGCAGCCGCCGGGGACAGGGAAACACCGGGGAGCTGTTTTTT	CASSRRGQGNTGELFF
-	TRBV5-1	14	-	TRBJ2-4	TGCGCCAGCAGCTTGGAGTTGGGAGGTGGCATTCAGTACTTC	CASSLELGGGIQYF
-	TRBV5-6	17	TRBD2	TRBJ2-5	TGTGCCAGCAGCTGGGGGCCTAGCGGGGGACCTCAAGAGACCCAGTACTTC	CASSWGPSGGPQETQYF
-	TRBV11-3	15	TRBD1	TRBJ2-3	TGTGCCAGCAGCTCCAGACAGGGGGGCACAGATACGCAGTATTTT	CASSSRQGGTDTQYF
-	TRBV7-2	13	-	TRBJ2-7	TGTGCCAGCAGCTTAAGGGACATCTACGAGCAGTACTTC	CASSLRDIYEQYF
-	TRBV19	13	-	TRBJ2-1	TGTGCCACCTCGCAGGAACAAGCCGTGGAGCAGTTCTTC	CATSQEQAVEQFF
few	TRBV4-2	17	-	TRBJ1-2	TGTGCCAGCAGCCAAGAAGTAAGCGGGCCGCGGGGTCTTGGCTACACCTTC	CASSQEVSGPRGLGYTF
-	TRBV10-3	13	TRBD1	TRBJ1-1	TGTGCCGCGGGGACAGGGATTGACACTGAAGCTTTCTTT	CAAGTGIDTEAFF
-	TRBV29-1	11	-	TRBJ2-7	TGCAGCGCCGGACAGACCTACGAGCAGTACTTC	CSAGQTYEQYF
few	TRBV2	10	-	TRBJ2-1	TGTGCCACCGGCCCCAATGAGCAGTTCTTC	CATGPNEQFF
-	TRBV11-2	16	-	TRBJ2-1	TGTGCCAGCAGCTTAAGTCCCTTGGGGGCGTACAATGAGCAGTTCTTC	CASSLSPLGAYNEQFF
-	TRBV30	13	-	TRBJ1-2	TGTGCCTGGAGTTATACAGGCGCCTATGGCTACACCTTC	CAWSYTGAYGYTF
-	TRBV7-2	15	TRBD2	TRBJ2-5	TGTGCCAGCAGCGAACAGCGGGGGGAACAAGAGACCCAGTACTTC	CASSEQRGEQETQYF
-	TRBV7-2	16	-	TRBJ1-5	TGTGCCAGCAGCTCCCTGGGACAAAGTTTCCATCAGCCCCAGCATTTT	CASSSLGQSFHQPQHF
-	TRBV7-3	14	-	TRBJ2-3	TGTGCCAGCAGCTTAAATCGGTTCTCAGATACGCAGTATTTT	CASSLNRFSDTQYF
-	TRBV9	16	-	TRBJ2-1	TGTGCCAGCAGCGTAGAGTCCGGGTCCCCTGGTAATGAGCAGTTCTTC	CASSVESGSPGNEQFF
-	TRBV10-3	14	TRBD1	TRBJ1-5	TGTGCCAGCAGGGGGGGTCAGGGAGGTCAGCCCCAGCATTTT	CASRGGQGGQPQHF
-	TRBV28	12	-	TRBJ2-1	TGTGCCAGCACCCCCTCCTACAATGAGCAGTTCTTC	CASTPSYNEQFF
once	TRBV4-1	14	-	TRBJ2-7	TGCGCCAGCAGACCGCCTGGCAGGGGCCACGAGCAGTACTTC	CASRPPGRGHEQYF
once	TRBV19	11	-	TRBJ2-2	TGTGCCAGTACCTACACCGGGGAGCTGTTTTTT	CASTYTGELFF
few	TRBV25-1	14	-	TRBJ1-3	TGTGCCAGCAGCGAAGAGAGGACTGGAAACACCATATATTTT	CASSEERTGNTIYF
few	TRBV9	15	TRBD2	TRBJ2-2	TGTGCCAGCAGCGCCGGGACTAGGCCCCCCGGGGAGCTGTTTTTT	CASSAGTRPPGELFF
-	TRBV5-6	16	-	TRBJ2-6	TGTGCCAGCAGCTTGGCCCCCATCTCCGGGGCCAACGTCCTGACTTTC	CASSLAPISGANVLTF
-	TRBV27	17	TRBD2	TRBJ2-3	TGTGCCAGCAGTTTATCGAGTAGCGGGAGGTTCACAGATACGCAGTATTTT	CASSLSSSGRFTDTQYF
few	TRBV18	17	-	TRBJ1-3	TGTGCCAGCTCACCTCCGCTGGCTCAGAGCTCTGGAAACACCATATATTTT	CASSPPLAQSSGNTIYF
-	TRBV30	15	-	TRBJ1-2	TGTGCCTGGAGGTACCATCGGGAGGGGCACTATGGCTACACCTTC	CAWRYHREGHYGYTF
-	TRBV5-5	14	-	TRBJ2-1	TGTGCCAGCAGCTGGTTTGGAGGTGGCAATGAGCAGTTCTTC	CASSWFGGGNEQFF
-	TRBV28	14	TRBD1	TRBJ2-1	TGTGCCAGCAACCTCAGGGGGCTACACAATGAGCAGTTCTTC	CASNLRGLHNEQFF
-	TRBV5-1	15	-	TRBJ2-2	TGCGCCAGCCGGCGGGGGCAGGGTCTCGACGGGGAGCTGTTTTTT	CASRRGQGLDGELFF
few	TRBV2	12	-	TRBJ2-7	TGTGCCAGCAGTGAAATGTCCTACGAGCAGTACTTC	CASSEMSYEQYF
-	TRBV29-1	10	-	TRBJ1-2	TGCAGCGTTGCTGACCCTGGCTACACCTTC	CSVADPGYTF
-	TRBV9	15	TRBD1	TRBJ2-1	TGTGCCAGCAGCGTAGGGACAGGGGTAGGATATGAGCAGTTCTTC	CASSVGTGVGYEQFF
-	TRBV19	16	TRBD2	TRBJ2-3	TGTGCCAGTAGTCCTAGCGGGAGGACGCTCACAGATACGCAGTATTTT	CASSPSGRTLTDTQYF
-	TRBV15	13	-	TRBJ2-7	TGTGCCACCAGCAGAGATCACAGCTACGAGCAGTACTTC	CATSRDHSYEQYF